The rows below give T cell receptor beta chains drawn from one sample of a study of beta chain features in type 1 diabetes. Clones were sequenced by immunoSEQ multiplex PCR, and TCRdb holds only the in-frame ones, with some missing. Among about 390,000 clones listed, over 8.5% were seen once. The sequencing input was central memory CD4+ T cells from blood. Source of these receptors: a man aged 25 to 40 with type 1 diabetes. CDR3s include the opening cysteine and the closing phenylalanine or tryptophan. D genes are given only for firm matches.

V gene	D gene	CDR3 protein
TRBV6-5	-	CASSGANVLTF
TRBV7-9	TRBD2	CASSLDGASGFTDTQYF
TRBV27	-	CASSLRSSGLPQHF
TRBV7-2	-	CASAPGVNEQYF
TRBV10-3	-	CAISDAFRVGNTGELFF
TRBV5-1	TRBD2	CASSFGLASSSYEQYF
TRBV9	-	CASSVALGGYQETQYF
TRBV27	-	CASSSPGGRSSYNEQFF
TRBV28	TRBD1	CASSYRGGYTF
TRBV6-1	TRBD1	CASIHRGLRNTEAFF
TRBV11-2	TRBD1	CASSAGQASNQPQHF
TRBV10-3	-	CAISESRGASNQPQHF
TRBV5-6	-	CASSLASEAKNIQYF
TRBV11-2	-	CASSRGVYEQYF
TRBV27	-	CASSKFDGNNEQFF
TRBV18	TRBD2	CASSPGLAEETQYF
TRBV7-2	-	CASSLTGTDTQYF
TRBV7-3	-	CASSLSPGLEQYF
TRBV7-9	TRBD2	CASSSRTSGRVAKNIQYF
TRBV6-5	-	CASRVSIGVYNEQFF
TRBV6-6	TRBD1	CASDRGNQPQHF
TRBV6-5	-	CASSYHQVGDTEAFF
TRBV6-6	TRBD2	CASWSGDEQFF
TRBV27	TRBD1	CASSWTGNYGYTF
TRBV11-3	-	CASSFYSEYTDTQYF
TRBV19	-	CASSILGLGTDTQYF
TRBV7-2	-	CASSPGGETGNTEAFF
TRBV2	-	CASSTLRTNEKLFF
TRBV7-2	TRBD2	CASSPSSPRSGRFRDTQYF
TRBV7-2	TRBD1	CASSSTGGGNQPQHF
TRBV30	-	CAWSGLTGVDNEQFF
TRBV7-2	TRBD2	CASRKREGGYEQYF
TRBV18	-	CASSPPAAQETQYF
TRBV19	-	CASSARRGGEQFF
TRBV7-6	-	CASRFDGTPNTGELFF